These T cell receptor beta chains were read from a single sample in a study of beta chain features in type 1 diabetes. The table came from immunoSEQ multiplex PCR; TCRdb's copy has only in-frame clones and leaves some out. The sample carries 500,000 to 700,000 clones, around a sixth recorded once. The sequencing sample was made of naive CD4+ T cells from blood. These receptor sequences come from a man in his late teens or twenties in good health. CDR3s include the opening cysteine and the closing phenylalanine or tryptophan. Each record gives: D gene, clone size, J gene, V gene, CDR3 DNA, CDR3 protein. A D gene is named only where the DNA matches it firmly. Rows give clone size only sometimes, using once, few, many, or a class for an expanded clone.

NA	NA	TRBJ2-3	TRBV7-8	TGTGCCAGCAGACCAGGACAAGCGTTCTTGGATACGCAGTATTTT	CASRPGQAFLDTQYF
NA	few	TRBJ2-3	TRBV11-1	TGTGCCAGCAGCTCCGCCTCACGCCTCAGCGATACGCAGTATTTT	CASSSASRLSDTQYF
TRBD1	few	TRBJ1-5	TRBV5-1	TGCGCCAGCAGCTTGGACAGGGGACAGCCCCAGCATTTT	CASSLDRGQPQHF
NA	NA	TRBJ2-7	TRBV9	TGTGCCAGCAGCCCGAGGGGGGACGACTCCTACGAGCAGTACTTC	CASSPRGDDSYEQYF
NA	NA	TRBJ1-1	TRBV6-5	TGTGCCAGCAGTTACTCCCAGGGAATGAACACTGAAGCTTTCTTT	CASSYSQGMNTEAFF
NA	few	TRBJ2-1	TRBV18	TGTGCCAGCTCCCGCGGGCGGGCGAGCTCCTACAATGAGCAGTTCTTC	CASSRGRASSYNEQFF
TRBD1	few	TRBJ2-1	TRBV7-3	TGTGCCAGCAGCACTGGGACAGGGACCAATGAGCAGTTCTTC	CASSTGTGTNEQFF
TRBD1	few	TRBJ2-2	TRBV27	TGTGCCAGCAGGCAAGAGGGACAGGGGGCGAACACCGGGGAGCTGTTTTTT	CASRQEGQGANTGELFF
NA	NA	TRBJ2-7	TRBV27	TGTGCCAGCAGTTTGACCCATCTTCCCTACGAGCAGTACTTC	CASSLTHLPYEQYF
NA	few	TRBJ2-7	TRBV5-4	TGTGCCAGCAGCTTTTTGCAAGGGTTCGAGCAGTACTTC	CASSFLQGFEQYF
TRBD2	NA	TRBJ2-5	TRBV5-1	TGCGCCAGCCGACGCTCAGGACTAGTTTCAGAGACCCAGTACTTC	CASRRSGLVSETQYF
NA	NA	TRBJ2-7	TRBV7-2	TGTGCCAGCAGCTTAGATAGGCAGAACTACGAGCAGTACTTC	CASSLDRQNYEQYF
TRBD1	NA	TRBJ2-7	TRBV18	TGTGCCAGCTCACCACCGGGACAGGGGAGTCCCTACGAGCAGTACTTC	CASSPPGQGSPYEQYF
NA	few	TRBJ1-4	TRBV7-6	TGTGCCAGCAGCCAGGAAGGGTGGGGTGGTGAAAAACTGTTTTTT	CASSQEGWGGEKLFF
NA	NA	TRBJ1-5	TRBV5-1	TGCGCCAGCAGCTTGACAGGGAACCAGCCCCAGCATTTT	CASSLTGNQPQHF
TRBD2	few	TRBJ2-1	TRBV7-9	TGTGCCAGCAGCCCTAGCGGGGATACCTACAATGAGCAGTTCTTC	CASSPSGDTYNEQFF
NA	NA	TRBJ2-2	TRBV9	TGTGCCAGCAGCGTAGCGGGGGTGGGGAACACCGGGGAGCTGTTTTTT	CASSVAGVGNTGELFF
NA	NA	TRBJ1-4	TRBV4-2	TGTGCCAGCAGCCAAGATCAGAGTTCTTTTAATGAAAAACTGTTTTTT	CASSQDQSSFNEKLFF
NA	NA	TRBJ1-6	TRBV7-2	TGTGCCAGCAGCTTAGCCGGTTACGGGTCACCCCTCCACTTT	CASSLAGYGSPLHF
NA	NA	TRBJ2-3	TRBV7-2	TGTGCCAGCAGCCGCCCCCTGGGCACAGATACGCAGTATTTT	CASSRPLGTDTQYF
NA	few	TRBJ1-2	TRBV7-9	TGTGCCAGCAGCTCAACAGCTAACTATGGCTACACCTTC	CASSSTANYGYTF
NA	NA	TRBJ1-5	TRBV15	TGTGCCACCAGTCAGGACCTTAGCAATCAGCCCCAGCATTTT	CATSQDLSNQPQHF
NA	NA	TRBJ1-2	TRBV6-6	TGTGCCAGCATCGGACCCATTGCGGGCTACACCTTC	CASIGPIAGYTF
TRBD1	NA	TRBJ2-5	TRBV6-5	TGTGCCAGCAGGAAATCAGGGGGCGGGGAGACCCAGTACTTC	CASRKSGGGETQYF
NA	NA	TRBJ1-5	TRBV28	TGTGCGCAGGGCGATAGCAATCAGCCCCAGCATTTT	CAQGDSNQPQHF
NA	few	TRBJ2-2	TRBV7-3	TGTGCCAGCAGCTTAATTGGGCTAGCGTTGCGCTCCGGGGAGCTGTTTTTT	CASSLIGLALRSGELFF
TRBD1	few	TRBJ1-1	TRBV7-2	TGTGCCAGCAGCTTATATGGACAGGGGTCGACTGAAGCTTTCTTT	CASSLYGQGSTEAFF
TRBD1	few	TRBJ2-5	TRBV7-3	TGTGCCAGCAGCCCGGGACAGCAAGAGACCCAGTACTTC	CASSPGQQETQYF
TRBD1	NA	TRBJ1-2	TRBV4-3	TGCGCCAGCAGCCAAGATCAGGACAGGCTCCTTGATGGCTACACCTTC	CASSQDQDRLLDGYTF
TRBD2	few	TRBJ2-1	TRBV7-2	TGTGCCAGCAGCCTACGTCCGCGGGGGACCTACAATGAGCAGTTCTTC	CASSLRPRGTYNEQFF
NA	few	TRBJ2-3	TRBV2	TGTGCCAGCAGTGCGTTCGGGGTGGCAGATACGCAGTATTTT	CASSAFGVADTQYF
NA	few	TRBJ1-6	TRBV27	TGTGCCAGCAGTCCAAGACCGAGCTCCTATAATTCACCCCTCCACTTT	CASSPRPSSYNSPLHF
TRBD1	NA	TRBJ2-7	TRBV7-9	TGTGCCAGCAGCCCAGGACCGGGACAGGGTAACGAGCAGTACTTC	CASSPGPGQGNEQYF
TRBD1	NA	TRBJ2-7	TRBV5-1	TGCGCCAGCAGCCGTTCAGGGGGCTACGAGCAGTACTTC	CASSRSGGYEQYF
TRBD1	few	TRBJ2-5	TRBV9	TGTGCCAGCAGCGTAAGTGGCCTCCGGGACAGGGGAGAGACCCAGTACTTC	CASSVSGLRDRGETQYF
TRBD2	few	TRBJ2-7	TRBV10-3	TGTGCCATCAGAACCACTAGCGGGAATTTCTACGAGCAGTACTTC	CAIRTTSGNFYEQYF
NA	NA	TRBJ2-1	TRBV6-4	TGTGCCAGCAGTGAGTTTCTGAGACCCAATGAGCAGTTCTTC	CASSEFLRPNEQFF
NA	few	TRBJ1-2	TRBV9	TGTGCCAGCAGCATCCGGACCTATGGCTACACCTTC	CASSIRTYGYTF
NA	NA	TRBJ2-7	TRBV28	TGTGCCAGCAGTTTGGGGTCCTATCGGTCCGTAGCCTACTACGAGCAGTACTTC	CASSLGSYRSVAYYEQYF
NA	NA	TRBJ1-5	TRBV7-3	TGTGCCAGCAGCTCGGAGCCCACAGATTCCAATCAGCCCCAGCATTTT	CASSSEPTDSNQPQHF
NA	NA	TRBJ2-1	TRBV7-2	TGTGCCAGCAGCTTCGGCGGGGCTGAGCAGTTCTTC	CASSFGGAEQFF
NA	few	TRBJ2-1	TRBV15	TGTGCCACCAGCAGAGAGGGAATGGGCTACAATGAGCAGTTCTTC	CATSREGMGYNEQFF
TRBD2	few	TRBJ2-1	TRBV4-1	TGCGCCAGCAGCCAAGATATTATCAGGAGCGGGAGACCCTACAATGAGCAGTTCTTC	CASSQDIIRSGRPYNEQFF
NA	few	TRBJ1-5	TRBV9	TGTGCCAGCAGCGTCGGGGGCTCGGGAAATCAGCCCCAGCATTTT	CASSVGGSGNQPQHF
TRBD2	NA	TRBJ2-4	TRBV7-2	TGTGCCAGCAGCCCCCCCGGGACTAGCGCCCTTCAGTACTTC	CASSPPGTSALQYF
TRBD1	NA	TRBJ2-7	TRBV7-9	TGTGCCAGCAGCTTAGCCCCGGGACAGGGGGGCTACGAGCAGTACTTC	CASSLAPGQGGYEQYF
TRBD1	NA	TRBJ2-2	TRBV30	TGTGCCTGGAGTCGCAGGGGGACCGGGGAGCTGTTTTTT	CAWSRRGTGELFF
NA	NA	TRBJ1-5	TRBV9	TGTGCCAGCAGCGTAGGCAGGGGCAATCAGCCCCAGCATTTT	CASSVGRGNQPQHF
TRBD2	NA	TRBJ2-5	TRBV28	TGTGCCAGCAGTTTCCCCTTAACTAGCGGGAGCCCCAAGCTAGAGACCCAGTACTTC	CASSFPLTSGSPKLETQYF